A single sample is the source of the 24 T cell receptor beta chains below, sequenced in a study of T cell changes during pregnancy in multiple sclerosis (dated by TCRdb to between 2018 and 2021). Preparation of the library involved the immunoSEQ multiplex PCR assay. Not all clones reach the TCRdb copy of this immuneACCESS table, which keeps in-frame sequences only. Checked studies attribute under half of the gap to unresolved V genes and leave the rest unexplained. The sample contains about 41,000 clones, 88% of them found a single time. Together, the top ten hold approximately 5.3% of the sample. The starting material was peripheral blood, obtained in the first trimester of pregnancy. Receptors originate from a female donor in good health, enrolled as a control in a pregnancy study.

V is TRBV5-6 and J is TRBJ2-1; weak D call: TRBD2 (6 bases). Trimming took 2 bases from V and 4 from J, leaving 13 bases between them. The CDR3 is made up of 15 amino acids. CDR1 is SGHDT and CDR2 is YYEEEE in the germline V gene. CDR3 sequence: CASSFFRDSYNEQFF. As DNA, the CDR3 is TGTGCCAGCAGCTTCTTCCGGGACTCTTACAATGAGCAGTTCTTC.

This clone has only a few counts. V and J are TRBV5-1 and TRBJ2-3; D is unclear. This CDR3 is 12 amino acids long. Trimming took 0 bases from V and 5 from J, leaving 4 bases between them. Per the germline V gene, CDR1 is SGHRS and CDR2 is YFSETQ. In nucleotides, the CDR3 is TGCGCCAGCAGCTTGGCCCTAGATACGCAGTATTTT. Encoded protein: CASSLALDTQYF.

The rearrangement joins TRBV5-1 to TRBJ2-5; 8 bases are shared with TRBD2. V shed 6 bases and J 3 bases; nucleotides not matched to a gene: 1. CDR3 size: 12 residues. Germline V gene lookup returns CDR1 SGHRS and CDR2 YFSETQ. CDR3 nucleotides: TGCGCCAGCAAACTAGCGGAAGAGACCCAGTACTTC. Amino acid sequence: CASKLAEETQYF.

This clone was found once. The gene calls are TRBV6-6 and TRBJ2-1; D uncertain. V shed 6 bases and J shed 9 bases, with 12 bases lying between them. This CDR3 is 12 amino acids long. Germline V gene data show CDR1 as MNHNY and CDR2 as SVGAGI (reference sequence). The CDR3 coding sequence is TGTGCCAGCAGCCTTACTATCTCTGAGCAGTTCTTC. Translating it yields CASSLTISEQFF.

The chain combines TRBV2 with TRBJ2-1; D gene uncertain. In germline, CDR1 is SNHLY, CDR2 FYNNEI. CDR3 length: 14 amino acids. V dropped 7 bases and J dropped 2 bases, with 12 bases sitting between them. As DNA, the CDR3 is TGTGCCAGCACTAGACCTCAGACCTACAATGAGCAGTTCTTC. This encodes CASTRPQTYNEQFF. The full variable domain, with the rest looked up from reference TRBV2 and TRBJ2-1, is EPEVTQTPSHQVTQMGQEVILRCVPISNHLYFYWYRQILGQKVEFLVSFYNNEISEKSEIFDDQFSVERPDGSNFTLKIRSTKLEDSAMYFCASTRPQTYNEQFFGPGTRLTVL.

This rearrangement joins TRBV7-2 to TRBJ2-7; TRBD2 matches 8 bases. V trimming: 4 bases; J trimming: 5 bases; junction bases outside the gene matches: 13. Germline V gives CDR1 SGHTA, CDR2 FQGNSA. The CDR3 contains 16 residues. CDR3 sequence: CASSSEAGERDHEQYF. In DNA form, the CDR3 reads TGTGCCAGCAGCTCCGAAGCGGGAGAACGTGATCACGAGCAGTACTTC.

V usage is TRBV15 and J usage is TRBJ1-4; D is possibly TRBD1 (5 bases). The CDR3 is 16 amino acids. The V end was cut by 0 bases, the J end by 8 bases, with 16 bases between. In germline, CDR1 is LNHNV, CDR2 YYDKDF (reference sequence). CDR3 loop: CATSRDSVQGREKLFF. The CDR3 DNA follows: TGTGCCACCAGCAGAGATTCTGTCCAGGGTAGGGAAAAACTGTTTTTT.

V is TRBV6-1 and J is TRBJ2-1; D perhaps matches TRBD2 (6 bases). The CDR3 has 13 amino acids. V was clipped by 1 base and J by 8 bases, with 9 bases between them. CDR1 and CDR2 from the germline V gene are MNHNS and SASEGT. CDR3 sequence reads: CASSEGGTDEQFF. In nucleotides, the CDR3 is TGTGCCAGCAGTGAAGGCGGGACGGATGAGCAGTTCTTC.

This rearrangement joins TRBV4-1 to TRBJ1-3; D uncertain. Germline V gene sequence: CDR1 MGHRA, CDR2 YSYEKL. CDR3 length: 16 amino acids. V was trimmed by 0 bases and J by 0 bases, leaving 9 bases between them. CDR3 DNA sequence: TGCGCCAGCAGCCAAGAGGGAGCTTACTCTGGAAACACCATATATTTT. It yields the protein CASSQEGAYSGNTIYF.

V gene TRBV9 combines with J gene TRBJ2-5; D may be TRBD2 (5 bases). V lost 4 bases to trimming and J lost 4 bases, with 14 bases between them. The CDR3 is 14 residues long. Germline V gives CDR1 SGDLS, CDR2 YYNGEE. CDR3 amino acids: CASSLALAGETQYF. The CDR3 nucleotides are TGTGCCAGCAGCCTCGCCCTAGCCGGAGAGACCCAGTACTTC.

The chain has TRBV20-1 and TRBJ2-3; D is possibly TRBD2 (5 bases). This CDR3 is 11 amino acids long. The germline V gene encodes CDR1 DFQATT and CDR2 SNEGSKA (reference sequence). V lost 1 base to trimming and J lost 8 bases, with 7 bases between them. The CDR3 DNA sequence: TGCAGTGCTAGAGGGCGGGCTACGCAGTATTTT. Translating it yields CSARGRATQYF.

This CDR3 is CAIGSGRQTGELFF. The CDR3, as DNA: TGTGCCATCGGCAGCGGGAGACAGACCGGGGAGCTGTTTTTT. The chain combines TRBV10-3 with TRBJ2-2; TRBD2 matches 8 bases. This CDR3 is 14 amino acids long. J gave up 5 bases and V 8 bases, and 7 bases lay outside the gene matches. Germline V gene data show CDR1 as ENHRY and CDR2 as SYGVKD.

The J gene is TRBJ2-1, the V gene TRBV5-1, with TRBD2 matching over 16 bases. The CDR3 loop spans 18 amino acids. V was clipped by 4 bases and J by 0 bases; unmatched bases: 4. Germline CDR1 and CDR2: SGHRS and YFSETQ. CDR3 bases: TGCGCCAGCAGCCCGGGACTAGCGGGAGGGAGCTCCTACAATGAGCAGTTCTTC. Amino acid sequence: CASSPGLAGGSSYNEQFF.

In its sample, this clone was seen a few times. V usage is TRBV4-2 and J usage is TRBJ1-1, with unresolved D. This CDR3 is built from 15 residues. V was pared by 0 bases and J by 0 bases, with 8 bases between. Germline CDR1 is LGHNA and CDR2 is YNFKEQ. The DNA for the CDR3 is TGTGCCAGCAGCCAAGATCTCGGGTTGAACACTGAAGCTTTCTTT. It yields the protein CASSQDLGLNTEAFF.

This chain uses TRBV7-8 with TRBJ2-5; 8 nucleotides match TRBD2. Germline values: CDR1 SGHVS, CDR2 FQNEAQ. Trimming at V came to 7 bases and at J to 5 bases, leaving 15 bases not matched to a gene. The CDR3 runs 16 residues. In DNA form, the CDR3 reads TGTGCCAGCACCCCCCCGGGGCGGGGGGCGGGGGAGACCCAGTACTTC. This translates into CASTPPGRGAGETQYF.

The V gene is TRBV4-2, the J gene TRBJ2-7; 7 bases agree with TRBD1. This CDR3 contains 15 residues. J was trimmed by 2 bases and V by 1 base; bases with no gene match: 5. Germline CDR1 LGHNA, CDR2 YNFKEQ. The CDR3 spells CASSQVGDSTYEQYF. The CDR3 coding sequence is TGTGCCAGCAGCCAAGTGGGGGACAGTACCTACGAGCAGTACTTC.

This chain's CDR3 is CASSLLAGGSVEQYF. CDR3 nucleotides: TGTGCCAGCAGTTTGTTGGCAGGGGGATCCGTCGAGCAGTACTTC. The chain links TRBV27 to TRBJ2-7, with TRBD1 matching 7 bases. V gave up 3 bases and J gave up 6 bases; unmatched junction bases: 11. The CDR3 consists of 15 residues. The V gene's germline CDR1 is MNHEY and CDR2 SMNVEV (reference sequence).

This chain's CDR3 is CASSQGQSYEQYF. The CDR3 DNA follows: TGTGCCAGCAGCCAGGGACAGTCCTACGAGCAGTACTTC. The rearrangement uses TRBV7-7 and TRBJ2-7; 7 nucleotides match TRBD1. In germline, CDR1 is SSHAT, CDR2 FNYEAQ (reference sequence). This CDR3 is built from 13 residues. Trimming at V came to 5 bases and at J to 1 base, leaving 2 bases not matched to a gene.

This clone appeared once. The CDR3 spells CASSLEAGPSGSNQPQHF. CDR3 sequence (DNA): TGTGCCAGCAGCTTAGAGGCAGGGCCGTCTGGAAGCAATCAGCCCCAGCATTTT. The chain recombines TRBV7-8 with TRBJ1-5; possibly TRBD1 for D (5 bases). Germline CDR1 reads SGHVS; CDR2 reads FQNEAQ. V lost 1 base and J 1 base, leaving 17 bases between the germline ends. This CDR3 is 18 amino acids long.

The chain has TRBV5-1 and TRBJ2-6, with TRBD1 identical over 8 bases. CDR1 and CDR2 (germline): SGHRS, YFSETQ. The length of the CDR3 is 17 residues. J was trimmed by 0 bases and V by 3 bases; bases with no gene match: 5. CDR3 loop: CASSWRQGSSGANVLTF. In DNA form, the CDR3 reads TGCGCCAGCAGCTGGAGACAGGGGAGCTCTGGGGCCAACGTCCTGACTTTC. The full variable domain, rest sourced from reference TRBV5-1 and TRBJ2-6, is KAGVTQTPRYLIKTRGQQVTLSCSPISGHRSVSWYQQTPGQGLQFLFEYFSETQRNKGNFPGRFSGRQFSNSRSEMNVSTLELGDSALYLCASSWRQGSSGANVLTFGAGSRLTVL.

The chain links TRBV7-9 to TRBJ1-2; D may be TRBD1 (5 bases). Germline V lookup: CDR1 SEHNR, CDR2 FQNEAQ (reference sequence). CDR3 size: 15 residues. The V end lost 3 bases, the J end lost 1 base, and 12 bases lay between the germline ends. CDR3 region: CASSFSGQLNYGYTF. The CDR3 coding sequence is TGTGCCAGCAGCTTTTCCGGACAACTTAACTATGGCTACACCTTC.

The rearrangement joins TRBV7-2 to TRBJ1-6; D perhaps matches TRBD1 (5 bases). Trimming removed 1 base at V and 8 bases at J, with 12 bases between. The CDR3 is made up of 15 amino acids. Germline V gene sequence: CDR1 SGHTA, CDR2 FQGNSA. For the CDR3, the DNA is TGTGCCAGCAGCTTAGAGGGACTATCTCATTCACCCCTCCACTTT. It yields the protein CASSLEGLSHSPLHF.

V is TRBV18 and J is TRBJ2-7; 11 bases line up with TRBD1. Germline lookup yields CDR1 KGHSH and CDR2 LQKENI. This CDR3 is 15 amino acids long. The J segment lost 0 bases and the V segment lost 7 bases, leaving 5 bases of the junction unmatched. CDR3 DNA sequence: TGTGCCAGCTTGGAGGGACAGGGGGGCTCCTACGAGCAGTACTTC. As protein: CASLEGQGGSYEQYF. The complete variable domain, with remaining parts taken from reference TRBV18 and TRBJ2-7, reads NAGVMQNPRHLVRRRGQEARLRCSPMKGHSHVYWYRQLPEEGLKFMVYLQKENIIDESGMPKERFSAEFPKEGPSILRIQQVVRGDSAAYFCASLEGQGGSYEQYFGPGTRLTVT.

The V and J genes are TRBV21-1 and TRBJ1-5; the table names TRBD1, a call not compared with the DNA. TRBV21-1 is a pseudogene segment. The CDR3 has 14 amino acids. CDR3 in amino acids: CASERGWLNQPQHF. The CDR3 bases are TGTGCCAGCGAAAGGGGCTGGTTGAATCAGCCCCAGCATTTT.